This T cell receptor beta chain was obtained from a study of PD-1 blockade in classical Hodgkin lymphoma. Study context: The study gave patients nivolumab 3 mg/kg intravenously every 2 weeks.

This CDR3 is built from 11 residues. Germline V gene lookup returns CDR1 MRHNA and CDR2 SNTAGT. V was trimmed by 6 bases and J by 7 bases, leaving 9 bases between them. The table came from immunoSEQ multiplex PCR; TCRdb's copy has only in-frame clones and leaves some out. In the table there are roughly 25,000 clones, around 82% of which are singletons. Relapse was seen in all patients after autologous stem cell transplantation, and brentuximab vedotin exposure was variable. The input for sequencing was peripheral blood mononuclear cells (PBMCs), taken before the second cycle of nivolumab. J is TRBJ1-1 and V is TRBV6-4; no firm D call. The source is a human donor with classical Hodgkin lymphoma. The chain's CDR3 is CASREGLEAFF. The CDR3 nucleotides read TGTGCCAGCAGAGAGGGCCTTGAAGCTTTCTTT.